The next 13 T cell receptor beta chains were all read from a single sample in a study of CD8+ T cells in alopecia areata. RNA extraction was followed by reverse transcription into cDNA, which acted as the sequencing template. Sequenced by immunoSEQ multiplex PCR; TCRdb stores in-frame clones only, minus some. The repertoire consists of around 140,000 clones, with around 60% occurring once and the leading ten covering roughly 6.7%. Sequencing used CD4+ T cells sorted from blood, obtained at week 0. The receptors were sampled from a human donor with alopecia areata.

This clone has just a few counts. The V and J genes are TRBV5-5 and TRBJ1-2, with TRBD1 identical over 7 bases. The V gene's germline CDR1 is SGHKS and CDR2 YYEKEE (reference sequence). V lost 3 bases and J lost 6; bases outside the gene matches: 14. The CDR3 is 16 amino acids. This chain's CDR3 is CASSYNFGTAVNGYTF. The DNA for the CDR3 is TGTGCCAGCAGCTACAACTTTGGGACAGCCGTGAATGGCTACACCTTC. Using reference TRBV5-5 and TRBJ1-2 for the parts outside the CDR3, the full variable domain is DAGVTQSPTHLIKTRGQQVTLRCSPISGHKSVSWYQQVLGQGPQFIFQYYEKEERGRGNFPDRFSARQFPNYSSELNVNALLLGDSALYLCASSYNFGTAVNGYTFGSGTRLTVV.

This rearrangement joins TRBV7-9 to TRBJ2-7; 7 bases line up with TRBD2. The CDR3 length is 14 residues. V lost 5 bases to trimming and J lost 9 bases; unmatched junction nucleotides: 13. The germline gives CDR1 SEHNR, CDR2 FQNEAQ (reference sequence). The CDR3 sequence: CASSPGGARVGQYF. In nucleotides, the CDR3 is TGTGCCAGCAGCCCGGGGGGAGCAAGGGTAGGGCAGTACTTC.

This clone has only a few counts. The genes are TRBV5-1 and TRBJ2-1; the D gene could be TRBD1 or TRBD2 (7 bases each). CDR1 is SGHRS, CDR2 YFSETQ, per germline. V lost 4 bases to trimming and J lost 4 bases, with 15 bases between them. The CDR3 is 15 residues long. In nucleotides, the CDR3 is TGCGCCAGCAGCATCACAGGGGAGGGGTACAATGAGCAGTTCTTC. It encodes CASSITGEGYNEQFF.

This clone was picked up a small number of times. The chain links TRBV5-1 to TRBJ2-2, with D tentatively TRBD2 (7 bases). V was pared by 4 bases and J by 4 bases, with 14 bases between. The CDR3 runs 15 residues. CDR1 and CDR2 (germline): SGHRS, YFSETQ. The CDR3: CASSPGGPSTGELFF. CDR3 in DNA: TGCGCCAGCAGCCCCGGGGGGCCGAGCACCGGGGAGCTGTTTTTT.

This sequence joins TRBV18 and TRBJ2-2; D perhaps matches TRBD2 (5 bases). Germline V gene data show CDR1 as KGHSH and CDR2 as LQKENI. V was clipped by 8 bases and J by 3 bases, with 22 bases between them. The CDR3 totals 17 residues. The CDR3 bases are TGTGCCAGCCGGACCGCCGGCGGGTTTGTAGACACCGGGGAGCTGTTTTTT. It translates to CASRTAGGFVDTGELFF.

The gene calls are TRBV6-5 and TRBJ1-2; D gene uncertain. CDR3 length: 14 residues. Germline V CDR1 and CDR2: MNHEY, SVGAGI. The ends were cut back, 6 bases at V and 2 bases at J, with 13 bases in the middle. CDR3 loop: CASSPGPSNYGYTF. The CDR3 coding sequence is TGTGCCAGCAGCCCAGGTCCGTCGAACTATGGCTACACCTTC.

The table lists this clone with a few counts. The gene calls are TRBV7-2 and TRBJ1-2, with TRBD1 matching 11 bases. CDR1 SGHTA and CDR2 FQGNSA come from the germline V gene. The CDR3 extends over 16 amino acids. Trimming took 5 bases from V and 7 from J; bases not matched to a gene: 12. Here the CDR3 reads CASSRVAGQGVGGYTF. CDR3 nucleotide sequence: TGTGCCAGCAGCCGGGTAGCGGGACAGGGGGTTGGTGGCTACACCTTC. The whole variable domain, remainder taken from reference TRBV7-2 and TRBJ1-2, is GAGVSQSPSNKVTEKGKDVELRCDPISGHTALYWYRQSLGQGLEFLIYFQGNSAPDKSGLPSDRFSAERTGGSVSTLTIQRTQQEDSAVYLCASSRVAGQGVGGYTFGSGTRLTVV.

The rearrangement links TRBV4-1 to TRBJ2-1, with 12 nucleotides matching TRBD2. Losses at the gene ends were 1 base for V and 7 bases for J; bases not matched to a gene: 2. Germline CDR1 reads MGHRA; CDR2 reads YSYEKL. The CDR3 consists of 15 residues. DNA for the CDR3: TGCGCCAGCAGCCAAGGACTAGCGGGGGAGAATGAGCAGTTCTTC. It is translated as CASSQGLAGENEQFF.

The rearrangement links TRBV5-4 to TRBJ2-5, with D perhaps matching TRBD2 (5 bases). The germline CDR1 and CDR2 sequences are SGHNT and YYREEE (reference sequence). V was cut by 2 bases and J by 4 bases, with 9 bases left in between. The CDR3 spans 13 residues. The CDR3 nucleotides are TGTGCCAGCAGCTTCTTCGGAGGAGAGACCCAGTACTTC. Amino acids: CASSFFGGETQYF.

The chain has TRBV10-3 and TRBJ1-2; no clear D gene. This CDR3 is 14 amino acids long. With 5 bases removed from V and 2 bases from J, the gap between germline ends came to 12 bases. Germline V gene lookup returns CDR1 ENHRY and CDR2 SYGVKD. In nucleotides, the CDR3 is TGTGCCATCAGTAAGACAAGTACAAACTATGGCTACACCTTC. This codes for CAISKTSTNYGYTF.

In DNA form, the CDR3 reads TGTGCCAGCAGCTTAGCGCTGTGGGATGGCTACACCTTC. Translating it yields CASSLALWDGYTF. J is TRBJ1-2 and V is TRBV7-9; D ambiguous. Germline V gene data show CDR1 as SEHNR and CDR2 as FQNEAQ (reference sequence). The CDR3 contains 13 residues. Trimming took off 0 bases at V and 6 bases at J, with 8 bases between the two ends. The full variable domain, with the rest looked up from reference TRBV7-9 and TRBJ1-2, is DTGVSQNPRHKITKRGQNVTFRCDPISEHNRLYWYRQTLGQGPEFLTYFQNEAQLEKSRLLSDRFSAERPKGSFSTLEIQRTEQGDSAMYLCASSLALWDGYTFGSGTRLTVV.

The gene calls are TRBV7-9 and TRBJ2-3; D remains unclear. V was pared by 5 bases and J by 5 bases, with 8 bases between. CDR3 length equals 12 residues. The V gene's germline CDR1 is SEHNR and CDR2 FQNEAQ (reference sequence). In DNA, the CDR3 is TGTGCCAGCAGCGCGGTAGGAGATACGCAGTATTTT. Translating gives CASSAVGDTQYF.

The genes are TRBV10-3 and TRBJ2-7; D is ambiguous. This CDR3 has 12 amino acids. Deletions cut 4 bases from V and 6 bases from J, with 10 bases between. The V gene's germline CDR1 is ENHRY and CDR2 SYGVKD. The CDR3 region is CAISGGSAEQYF. The CDR3 DNA reads TGTGCCATCAGTGGCGGCAGTGCCGAGCAGTACTTC.